The 8 T cell receptor beta chains presented below share a single source sample, sequenced in a study of long-term antiretroviral therapy in people with HIV. Researchers report immunoSEQ v3.0 was run at survey level. Data came from immunoSEQ multiplex PCR; TCRdb stores just in-frame clones and leaves some out. The table lists approximately 39,000 clones, 75% to 90% of them singletons, with more than 4.5% in the top ten. Here the sequenced sample was unsorted PBMCs, taken 1.5 years after starting antiretroviral therapy. These receptor sequences come from a man younger than 35 with HIV.

The chain carries TRBV18 and TRBJ1-2; D perhaps matches TRBD1 (5 bases). Germline V gene lookup returns CDR1 KGHSH and CDR2 LQKENI. V was trimmed by 4 bases and J by 6 bases, leaving 24 bases between them. This CDR3 has 17 residues. CDR3 sequence reads: CASSLRNGGTGGHGYTF. Written as DNA, the CDR3 is TGTGCCAGCTCACTACGAAATGGGGGAACGGGAGGTCATGGCTACACCTTC.

V gene TRBV28 combines with J gene TRBJ2-1; TRBD2 matches 11 bases. Germline V gives CDR1 MDHEN, CDR2 SYDVKM. Losses at the gene ends were 6 bases for V and 5 bases for J; bases not matched to a gene: 6. This CDR3 has 15 amino acids. The CDR3 nucleotides read TGTGCCAGCAGGTCGGGACTAGCGGAGAACAATGAGCAGTTCTTC. This encodes CASRSGLAENNEQFF.

This chain links TRBV5-1 with TRBJ1-3; D is unclear. The V and J ends lost 2 bases and 0 bases respectively, with 12 bases between them. CDR1 and CDR2 (germline): SGHRS, YFSETQ. CDR3 length: 16 residues. CDR3 sequence reads: CASSLGGSLSGNTIYF. The CDR3 DNA sequence: TGCGCCAGCAGCTTAGGCGGATCTCTCTCTGGAAACACCATATATTTT.

The chain uses TRBV9 and TRBJ1-2; possibly TRBD1 for D (6 bases). Trimming took 3 bases from V and 4 from J, leaving 16 bases between them. This CDR3 has 15 amino acids. In germline, CDR1 is SGDLS, CDR2 YYNGEE. The CDR3 nucleotides are TGTGCCAGCAGCGCAGGGACAACGCGGACCTATGGCTACACCTTC. It specifies CASSAGTTRTYGYTF.

The genes are TRBV4-3 and TRBJ1-1; 8 bases line up with TRBD1. CDR1 and CDR2 (germline): LGHNA, YSLEER. V lost 5 bases, J lost 5 bases, and 7 bases stayed unmatched. The CDR3 is made up of 14 amino acids. The CDR3: CASSKGQGWTEAFF. DNA for the CDR3: TGCGCCAGCAGCAAAGGACAGGGTTGGACTGAAGCTTTCTTT.

The rearrangement joins TRBV5-3 to TRBJ2-7, with TRBD2 matching over 7 bases. TRBV5-3 is an ORF, and what it does is uncertain. V shed 0 bases and J 6 bases; nucleotides not matched to a gene: 9. The CDR3 has 15 residues. The CDR3 DNA follows: TGTGCCAGAAGCTTGGATCGCGGGAGAGAGGGCGAGCAGTACTTC. Residues: CARSLDRGREGEQYF.

V and J are TRBV29-1 and TRBJ2-7; a possible D gene is TRBD2 (6 bases). The CDR3 loop spans 14 amino acids. The germline gives CDR1 SQVTM, CDR2 ANQGSEA. Deletions cut 5 bases from V and 5 bases from J, with 19 bases between. The DNA for the CDR3 is TGCAGCGTTTCGGGTCGGGAGAGGGGAAACGAGCAGTACTTC. It is translated as CSVSGRERGNEQYF.

The gene calls are TRBV2 and TRBJ1-5, with D uncertain. Trimming cost V 4 bases and J 3 bases, with 10 bases left between them. The CDR3 extends over 14 amino acids. Germline CDR1 is SNHLY and CDR2 is FYNNEI. This chain's CDR3 is CASSGTDINQPQHF. In DNA form, the CDR3 reads TGTGCCAGCAGTGGGACCGATATCAATCAGCCCCAGCATTTT. Full variable domain (rest looked up from reference TRBV2 and TRBJ1-5): EPEVTQTPSHQVTQMGQEVILRCVPISNHLYFYWYRQILGQKVEFLVSFYNNEISEKSEIFDDQFSVERPDGSNFTLKIRSTKLEDSAMYFCASSGTDINQPQHFGDGTRLSIL.